This TCR beta chain was profiled in a study of shared clonotypes between healthy human individuals. At the level of the study: Three plates each covered CD4 naive and memory; CD8 naive two, CD8 memory one.

It was CD45RO-negative cells, positively selected for CCR7, that made up naive CD8 cells, with terminally differentiated effector memory CD45RA+ cells excluded. On this clone: The antigen is not known.

Broader study findings: Read depth was anticipated to influence clonotype sharing among donors.

Genomic DNA of each subset was evenly split across several immunoSEQ plates. Original methodology: Filtering was not the same, since immunoSEQ gave junction-only sequences without quality scores. Assay: immunoSEQ multiplex PCR; the TCRdb copy retains only in-frame clones and omits some. V and J calls and clone size are given by that table; D and trimming were obtained from the DNA. The table has around 2.1 million clones, about 92% seen once; the top ten hold over 1.5%. The V gene's germline CDR1 is SGHDT and CDR2 YYEEEE. This CDR3 comprises 14 residues. Trimming shortened V by 2 bases and J by 1 base, and 8 bases separated the two germline ends.

Material: naive CD8+ T cells from PBMCs. This TCR was sampled from a man between 18 and 35 years old in good health. Some clones in this sample may be carry-over from other donors' samples. The rearrangement links TRBV5-6 to TRBJ2-3; weak D call: TRBD2 (5 bases). This CDR3 is CASSLEGGTDTQYF. The CDR3 nucleotides are TGTGCCAGCAGCTTAGAGGGAGGCACAGATACGCAGTATTTT.